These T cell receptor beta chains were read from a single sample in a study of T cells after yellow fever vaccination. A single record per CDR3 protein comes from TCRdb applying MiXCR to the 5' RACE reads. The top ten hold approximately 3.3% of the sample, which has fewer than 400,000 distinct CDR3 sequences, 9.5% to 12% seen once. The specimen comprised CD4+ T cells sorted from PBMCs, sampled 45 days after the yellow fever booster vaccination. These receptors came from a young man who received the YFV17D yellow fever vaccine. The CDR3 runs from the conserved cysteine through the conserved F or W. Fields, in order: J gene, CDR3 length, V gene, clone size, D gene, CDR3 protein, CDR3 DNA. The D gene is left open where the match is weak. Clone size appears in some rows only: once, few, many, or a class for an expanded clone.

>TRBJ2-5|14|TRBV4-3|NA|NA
CASSQGTERETQYF
TGCGCCAGCAGCCAAGGAACGGAGAGGGAGACCCAGTACTTC
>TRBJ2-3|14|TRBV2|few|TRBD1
CASSRQGSGDTQYF
TGTGCCAGCAGTAGACAGGGGTCGGGAGATACGCAGTATTTT
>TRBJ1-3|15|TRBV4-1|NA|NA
CASSQVGVPGNTIYF
TGCGCCAGCAGCCAAGTGGGGGTACCTGGAAACACCATATATTTT
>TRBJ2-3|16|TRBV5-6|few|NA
CASSSLGTGGTDTQYF
TGTGCCAGCAGCTCGCTGGGGACCGGGGGCACAGATACGCAGTATTTT
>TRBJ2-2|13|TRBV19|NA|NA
CASSVTGTGELFF
TGTGCCAGTAGTGTCACTGGCACCGGGGAGCTGTTTTTT
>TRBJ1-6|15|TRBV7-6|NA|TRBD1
CASSLGQGSNSPLHF
TGTGCCAGCAGCCTCGGACAGGGGTCTAATTCACCCCTCCACTTT
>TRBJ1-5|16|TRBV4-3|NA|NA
CASSQEVGYSNQPQHF
TGCGCCAGCAGCCAAGAAGTTGGTTATAGCAATCAGCCCCAGCATTTT
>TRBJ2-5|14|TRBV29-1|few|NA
CSVPRAQGGETQYF
TGCAGCGTTCCCAGGGCGCAGGGTGGAGAGACCCAGTACTTC
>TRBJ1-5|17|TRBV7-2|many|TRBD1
CASSLVPGTGSGQPQHF
TGTGCCAGCAGCTTAGTTCCAGGGACAGGTAGCGGTCAGCCCCAGCATTTT
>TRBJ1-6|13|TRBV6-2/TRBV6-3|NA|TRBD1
CATRGQGGSPLHF
TGTGCCACCCGAGGACAGGGTGGTTCACCCCTCCACTTT
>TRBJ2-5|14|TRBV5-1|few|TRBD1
CASSTGTVEETQYF
TGCGCCAGCAGCACAGGGACAGTCGAAGAGACCCAGTACTTC
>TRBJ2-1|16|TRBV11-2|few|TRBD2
CASSLARGGLYNEQFF
TGTGCCAGCAGTCTAGCACGGGGGGGCCTCTACAATGAGCAGTTCTTC
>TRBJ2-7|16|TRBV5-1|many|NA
CASQPFSGSPSYEQYF
TGCGCCAGCCAGCCCTTTTCAGGGTCGCCTTCCTACGAGCAGTACTTC
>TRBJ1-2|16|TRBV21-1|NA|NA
CASSKLGPSPNYGYTF
TGTGCCAGCAGCAAACTCGGCCCCAGCCCTAACTATGGCTACACCTTC
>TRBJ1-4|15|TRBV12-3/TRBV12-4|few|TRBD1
CASSLFRGPGEKLFF
TGTGCCAGCAGTTTATTTAGGGGGCCGGGTGAAAAACTGTTTTTT
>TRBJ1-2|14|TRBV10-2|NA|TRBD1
CASSPTGERSGYTF
TGCGCCAGCAGTCCCACAGGGGAACGGTCCGGCTACACCTTC